This record covers a single T cell receptor (beta chain). The repertoire was sequenced with immunoSEQ multiplex PCR; TCRdb's copy has only in-frame clones and lacks some. Among approximately 330,000 clones listed, 89% were seen once. The sample belongs to a study of blood T cell repertoires in COVID-19. Overall study: PBMCs, B-cell-depleted T cells, or T cells were the source of the cDNA or gDNA that made up the material.

V lost 5 bases and J lost 6; bases outside the gene matches: 7. This CDR3 is 14 amino acids long. CDR1 is MNHEY, CDR2 SVGEGT, per germline. The sample taken for sequencing was PBMCs or T cells enriched from blood (not recorded which). The origin of this receptor is a woman aged 25 to 39 who had recovered from COVID-19. The chain combines TRBV6-2 or TRBV6-3 with TRBJ1-2; 9 bases align to TRBD1. The chain's CDR3 is CASSNWGQGHGYTF. For the CDR3, the DNA is TGTGCCAGCAGTAATTGGGGACAGGGACATGGCTACACCTTC.